This TCR beta chain was found in a study of T cell responses to AZD1222 COVID-19 vaccine. Findings and limits, study-wide: After the peak T cell response, and only then, were repertoires sampled. Close to half of spike-specific TCRs reportedly recognize unmutated variant regions. Compared with day 0, the breadth and depth of the Spike-specific TCR repertoire rose significantly after two doses of AZD1222. Among the donors, most were white British and more were female, and clonal diversity was possibly underestimated.

A note on this clone: Its antigen remains unknown.

Repertoires were generated with immunoSEQ multiplex PCR, while TCRdb's copy carries only in-frame clones and drops some. The table includes approximately 120,000 clones, around 85% detected once. Germline V gene lookup returns CDR1 MDHEN and CDR2 SYDVKM. The CDR3 is made up of 17 amino acids. V lost 3 bases and J lost 2, with 18 bases in between. V usage is TRBV28 and J usage is TRBJ2-3, with D hard to call. Material: peripheral blood, obtained 28 days after the second AZD1222 dose. The sequence was obtained from an adult who received the AZD1222 COVID-19 vaccine. The CDR3 DNA is TGTGCCAGCAGTTTCCCCCACCTCAGACAAAACACAGATACGCAGTATTTT. Amino acids: CASSFPHLRQNTDTQYF.